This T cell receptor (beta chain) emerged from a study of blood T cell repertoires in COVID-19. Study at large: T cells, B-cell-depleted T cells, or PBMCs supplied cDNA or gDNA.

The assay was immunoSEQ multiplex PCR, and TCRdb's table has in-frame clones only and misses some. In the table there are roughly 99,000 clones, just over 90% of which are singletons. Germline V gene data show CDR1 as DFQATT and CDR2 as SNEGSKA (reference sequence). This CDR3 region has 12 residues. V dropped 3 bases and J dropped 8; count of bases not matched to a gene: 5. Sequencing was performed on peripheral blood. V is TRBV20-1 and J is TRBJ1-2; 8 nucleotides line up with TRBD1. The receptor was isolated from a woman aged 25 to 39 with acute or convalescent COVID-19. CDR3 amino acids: CSASQGAIGYTF. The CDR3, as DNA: TGCAGTGCTAGTCAGGGGGCGATCGGCTACACCTTC.